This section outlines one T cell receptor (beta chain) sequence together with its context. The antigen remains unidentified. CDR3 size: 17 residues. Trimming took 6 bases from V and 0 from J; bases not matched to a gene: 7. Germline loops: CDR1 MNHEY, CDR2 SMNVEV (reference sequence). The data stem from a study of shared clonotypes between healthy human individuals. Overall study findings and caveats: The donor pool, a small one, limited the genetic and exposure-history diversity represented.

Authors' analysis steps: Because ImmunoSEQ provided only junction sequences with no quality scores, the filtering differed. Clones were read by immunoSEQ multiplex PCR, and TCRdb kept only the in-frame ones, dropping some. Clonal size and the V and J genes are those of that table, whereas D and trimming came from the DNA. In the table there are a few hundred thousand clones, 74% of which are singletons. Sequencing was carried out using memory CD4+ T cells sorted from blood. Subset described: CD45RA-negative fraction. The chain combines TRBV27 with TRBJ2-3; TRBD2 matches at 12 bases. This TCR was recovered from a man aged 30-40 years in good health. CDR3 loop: CASRPTSGRTSTDTQYF. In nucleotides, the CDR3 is TGTGCCAGCAGGCCCACTAGCGGGAGGACTAGCACAGATACGCAGTATTTT.